This TCR beta chain appears in the sequencing data of a study of blood T cells in healthy people across ages (dated by TCRdb to between 2015 and 2017). Context from the whole study: In model experiments, template switching captured roughly one uniquely barcoded TCR beta cDNA molecule for every two T cells. Donors were grouped into four age groups: young (average approximately 15 years), middle-aged (less than 40), aged (about 60) and long-lived (about 89). To avoid experimental bias, donors of different ages were randomly spread across the sequencing lanes. Age-related changes in TCR beta repertoire diversity were measured in the study by deep sequencing normalized with unique cDNA molecular identifiers. Two additional independent replicas of 1 million unique cDNA reads from the same blood draw were analyzed for two donors (one aged 18 to 29 and one aged 80 or older).

The approximately 39 donors, aged roughly 6 to 100 years, were systemically healthy Caucasian individuals from Russia. Each donor gave approximately 9.4 milliliters of peripheral blood, drawn into EDTA-treated Vacutainer tubes. Ficoll-Paque density-gradient centrifugation was used to isolate PBMCs, with at least 6.5 million obtained per sample. Trizol reagent was used to extract total RNA from the PBMCs, yielding at least 5.5 micrograms per sample. For every donor, flow cytometry on a PBMC aliquot measured the percentage of naive CD45RAhigh/CD27high T cells. From the cysteine through the phenylalanine, the CDR3 covers 13 amino acids. Only the CDR3 portion is preserved as DNA: 39 bases, with reading frame beginning at the first base. CDR1 and CDR2 (SNHLY, FYNNEI) derive from the germline V gene. The junction shows trimming of 10 bases on V and 2 bases on J, plus 13 bases between the germline ends.

Overall results and qualifications from the work: Conclusive comparison of naive and antigen-experienced compartments was prevented by the profiling of bulk unsorted PBMCs. Observed TCR beta diversity correlated strongly with the percentage of naive T cells measured by flow cytometry. Because donor CMV infection status was unknown, age-related changes in expanded clonotypes were potentially confounded. The long-lived group showed more naive CD4+ T cells, fewer expanded clones and increased TCR diversity than the aged group, suggesting age selection. Total diversity estimates from one million sequenced T cells were considered lower bounds and underestimates. As age increased, observed TCR beta diversity per million T cells dropped in a roughly linear way, and a significant reduction was already evident by age 40.

The receptor library was made with 5' RACE. A second PCR of roughly 6 to 12 cycles was performed with a sample-barcoded 5' primer and a J-beta primer mix. A unique molecular identifier was introduced onto each TCR beta cDNA molecule by a template-switch 5' adaptor carrying 12 random nucleotides. At least 2.5 million CDR3-containing paired-end reads were obtained from each sample. First-strand cDNA synthesis was performed from all RNA using the Mint cDNA synthesis kit, with priming by a TRBC-specific oligonucleotide. All cDNA was treated with uracil-DNA glycosylase and then went through a first 18-cycle PCR with the universal primers M1SS and BC2_uni_R. As for how the authors treated the data: For normalization, 1 million high-quality reads, each with a distinct molecular identifier, were randomly selected from each sample. Reads sharing molecular identifiers were discarded rather than binned into consensus sequences. MiTCR, run with a Q25 quality threshold and the strictest error-elimination algorithm, handled CDR3 identification, clonotype clustering and error correction. A nonparametric unseen species model with Euler transformation was used to estimate lower-bound total TCR beta diversity. TCRdb itself trimmed the public reads at Q25 with fastp, ran MiXCR and retained productive beta chains. Every distinct CDR3 protein forms one entry, paired with its most common genes and DNA. The V and J calls, along with clone size, are taken from TCRdb and not from the paper's own processing. In all, the sample holds 1.5 million to 2 million distinct CDR3 sequences, and around 42% of those were seen once. The top ten clonotypes cover more than 20% of the sample.

To note about this clonotype: Its antigen remains unidentified. One base away there is no much larger clone; base qualities are not given.

The chain joins TRBV2 to TRBJ2-3, and TRBD1 may be the D gene, going by 5 matching bases. This sequence was found in a human donor in good health. The sequencing input was blood. The DNA is TGTGCCAACTATCACAGGACCACAGATACGCAGTATTTT. The encoded protein is CANYHRTTDTQYF.